This T cell receptor beta chain was profiled in a study of cytomegalovirus exposure and HLA in healthy donors. The study's findings and limits: In a later analysis, HLA-C alleles had the fewest associated TCRs, DRB1 alleles the most.

For this clone: Its specificity is unknown.

Germline assignment: CDR1 SGDLS and CDR2 YYNGEE. The CDR3 has 15 amino acids. J gave up 5 bases and V 2 bases, and 6 bases lay outside the gene matches. The primer mix had 60 Vbeta and 13 Jbeta primers. Clones were read by immunoSEQ multiplex PCR, and TCRdb kept only the in-frame ones, dropping some. The table shows about 160,000 clones, with roughly 75% occurring only once. Sequencing used PBMCs. The receptor was isolated from a female donor in good health and CMV-seronegative. This sequence joins TRBV9 and TRBJ2-5; TRBD1 matches 10 bases. The CDR3 reads CASSVRQGAGETQYF. Here the CDR3 DNA reads TGTGCCAGCAGCGTCCGACAGGGGGCAGGGGAGACCCAGTACTTC.